The present entry profiles one T cell receptor beta chain with its context. Its antigen is as yet unknown. This record belongs to a study of CD8 T cells in ankylosing spondylitis. Findings and caveats of the study: Ankylosing spondylitis blood seemed to carry a telltale TCR beta motif made of several highly homologous variants. Peripheral blood held disease-linked clones only at relatively low frequency, and these were CD8+. There was reportedly significant enrichment of clones that were disease-linked in matched ankylosing spondylitis synovial fluid.

Researchers built TCR beta libraries using quantitative 5'-RACE with molecular barcodes. Via MiXCR, TCRdb re-called the 5' RACE reads, giving one row per CDR3 protein. The top ten hold around 3.2% of the sample, which has a few hundred thousand distinct CDR3 sequences, under 25% seen once. The junction had 10 bases not matched to a gene; V was cut back by 7 bases and J by 11 bases. The CDR3 spans 12 residues. Sequencing used blood, either unsorted or a sorted T cell fraction (not recorded which). This chain uses TRBV12-3 or TRBV12-4 with TRBJ1-1, with 7 bases aligning to TRBD1. The clonotype originates from a female donor with ankylosing spondylitis or in good health (not recorded which). The CDR3 reads CASTQGQAGAFF. CDR3 nucleotide sequence: TGTGCCAGCACCCAAGGACAGGCGGGGGCTTTCTTT.